This is a list of T cell receptor beta chains from one sample in a study of blood T cell repertoires in COVID-19. Method: immunoSEQ multiplex PCR; TCRdb's copy keeps in-frame clones and lacks some. The table includes roughly 200,000 clones, about 91% detected once. The sequencing input was peripheral blood. The receptors originated from a man between 18 and 35 years old with active or convalescent COVID-19. Both conserved end residues are part of each CDR3. Each record gives: J gene, D gene, clone size, V gene, CDR3 DNA, CDR3 protein. A D gene is named only where the DNA matches it firmly. Size values are once, few and many counts, or a class for expanded clones, and some rows have none.

>TRBJ1-5|-|-|TRBV7-8
TGTGCCAGCAGCTTAGGACAGCCCAATCAGCCCCAGCATTTT
CASSLGQPNQPQHF
>TRBJ2-7|-|-|TRBV19
TGTGCCAGTACCTGGAGCCAGGGGACGACCTACGAGCAGTACTTC
CASTWSQGTTYEQYF
>TRBJ2-1|TRBD1|-|TRBV27
TGTGCCAGCTATACAGGGTCAGGGGGCGTATTCCACAATGAGCAGTTCTTC
CASYTGSGGVFHNEQFF
>TRBJ1-1|TRBD1|-|TRBV6-4
TGTGCCAGCAGAGGACAGGGACAGAGCGAAGCTTTCTTT
CASRGQGQSEAFF
>TRBJ2-3|TRBD2|-|TRBV10-3
TGTGCCAGTATGTGGGCTAGCGGGGGCCCCACAGATACGCAGTATTTT
CASMWASGGPTDTQYF
>TRBJ2-5|TRBD2|-|TRBV5-4
TGTGCCAGCAGCCCAGGACTAGCCCAAGAGACCCAGTACTTC
CASSPGLAQETQYF
>TRBJ1-1|-|-|TRBV4-2
TGTGCCAGCAGCCAAGATTTCGGGGGGAGCACTGAAGCTTTCTTT
CASSQDFGGSTEAFF
>TRBJ1-2|TRBD1|-|TRBV27
TGTGCCAGCAGTTTGTCCGGGACAGGGGCTATTGGCTACACCTTC
CASSLSGTGAIGYTF
>TRBJ1-1|-|once|TRBV20-1
TGCACCTCCCTAAGGAACACTGAAGCTTTCTTT
CTSLRNTEAFF
>TRBJ2-7|-|-|TRBV27
TGTGCCAGCAGTTTTGGAGGGTACGGGGCTTACGAGCAGTACTTC
CASSFGGYGAYEQYF
>TRBJ1-1|-|-|TRBV18
TGTGCCAGCTCTCCCGCGGGGAAGAACACTGAAGCTTTCTTT
CASSPAGKNTEAFF
>TRBJ2-7|-|-|TRBV29-1
TGCAGCGTTGTGGACACGCGGGGCGGCTACGAGCAGTACTTC
CSVVDTRGGYEQYF
>TRBJ2-3|-|-|TRBV5-4
TGTGCCAGCAGCTTGTTAGGCGGAGGAAACACAGATACGCAGTATTTT
CASSLLGGGNTDTQYF
>TRBJ1-3|TRBD1|-|TRBV9
TGTGCCAGCAGCGTAGCAGGGGGGACAGTGGGAAACACCATATATTTT
CASSVAGGTVGNTIYF
>TRBJ1-2|-|-|TRBV27
TGTGCCAGCAGTTCGCACATGTATGGCTACACCTTC
CASSSHMYGYTF
>TRBJ2-5|TRBD1|once|TRBV6-1
TGTGCCAGCAGTGGGCGACAGGGTGAACAGGGCAGACCTTCGGAGACCCAGTACTTC
CASSGRQGEQGRPSETQYF
>TRBJ1-1|-|-|TRBV6-5
TGTGCCAGCAGTTACCCAAACACTGAAGCTTTCTTT
CASSYPNTEAFF
>TRBJ1-3|-|-|TRBV30
TGTGCCTGGAGTGAAAACAGGGGAAACACCATATATTTT
CAWSENRGNTIYF
>TRBJ1-4|-|few|TRBV5-1
TGCGCCAGCAACAGGGAACCTGCAACTAATGAAAAACTGTTTTTT
CASNREPATNEKLFF
>TRBJ1-2|TRBD1|-|TRBV6-5
TGTGCCAGCAGTTATGGGACAGGGATCTATGGCTACACCTTC
CASSYGTGIYGYTF
>TRBJ2-7|-|-|TRBV2
TGTGCCAGCACCTCAGGGGTAGGGTACGAGCAGTACTTC
CASTSGVGYEQYF
>TRBJ1-2|-|-|TRBV10-2
TGCGCCAGCACTCAGTCGGGAGGCTATGGCTACACCTTC
CASTQSGGYGYTF
>TRBJ1-2|-|-|TRBV7-9
TGTGCCAGCAGCCTAGGACAGAACTATGGCTACACCTTC
CASSLGQNYGYTF
>TRBJ2-7|TRBD1|-|TRBV15
TGTGCCACCAGCAGGGGGACAGGGGGAACCTACGAGCAGTACTTC
CATSRGTGGTYEQYF
>TRBJ1-2|TRBD1|-|TRBV6-5
TGTGCCAGCAGGCGACAGGGAATTATTGGTGGCTACACCTTC
CASRRQGIIGGYTF
>TRBJ2-5|-|-|TRBV12-5
TGTGCTAGTGCCCGACGGGGGTACGAGACCCAGTACTTC
CASARRGYETQYF
>TRBJ2-7|-|-|TRBV27
TGTGCCAGCAGTTTATCGCAGGTTCACGAGCAGTACTTC
CASSLSQVHEQYF
>TRBJ2-2|-|-|TRBV7-9
TGTGCCAGCAGCTTCAAGAACACCGGGGAGCTGTTTTTT
CASSFKNTGELFF
>TRBJ1-5|-|-|TRBV28
TGTGCCACCCTATGGGCGGGCGGGCGAGGCAATCAGCCCCAGCATTTT
CATLWAGGRGNQPQHF
>TRBJ1-2|-|-|TRBV19
TGTGCCAGTAGTAATCAGGGTTCCGATTATGGCTACACCTTC
CASSNQGSDYGYTF
>TRBJ2-7|-|-|TRBV5-6
TGTGCCAGCAGCCCGACAGGTTTAACCTACGAGCAGTACTTC
CASSPTGLTYEQYF
>TRBJ1-1|-|-|TRBV19
TGTGCCAGTAGTATCCGGGATCGGCCTGCTGAAGCTTTCTTT
CASSIRDRPAEAFF